These 30 T cell receptor beta chains share one sample of origin, sequenced in a study of cytomegalovirus exposure and HLA in healthy donors. The PCR contained 60 Vbeta and 13 Jbeta primers. Assay used: immunoSEQ multiplex PCR; TCRdb lists only in-frame clones, some missing. This table holds 150,000 or so clones, over 70% found once. The sequenced sample was PBMCs. The receptor source for this set is a woman between 25 and 40 years old in good health and CMV-seronegative.

This chain links TRBV5-6 with TRBJ1-2; D is unresolved. The CDR3 loop spans 13 amino acids. CDR1 and CDR2 (germline): SGHDT, YYEEEE. V dropped 4 bases and J dropped 5 bases, with 12 bases sitting between them. The CDR3 region has the DNA TGTGCCAGCAGCCCCAGTCGGGGATATGGCTACACCTTC. Translation gives CASSPSRGYGYTF.

The chain uses TRBV19 and TRBJ1-2, with D unclear. The CDR3 is 12 amino acids. Trimming took 9 bases from V and 6 from J, leaving 14 bases between them. CDR1 is LNHDA and CDR2 is SQIVND in the germline V gene (reference sequence). CDR3 sequence: CASIRRTDGYTF. CDR3 bases: TGTGCCAGCATACGGCGAACAGATGGCTACACCTTC. Complete variable domain (other parts from reference TRBV19 and TRBJ1-2): DGGITQSPKYLFRKEGQNVTLSCEQNLNHDAMYWYRQDPGQGLRLIYYSQIVNDFQKGDIAEGYSVSREKKESFPLTVTSAQKNPTAFYLCASIRRTDGYTFGSGTRLTVV.

This chain connects TRBV28 to TRBJ1-1, with 8 bases identical to TRBD1. CDR1 is MDHEN, CDR2 SYDVKM, per germline. V dropped 6 bases and J dropped 8; count of bases not matched to a gene: 8. The CDR3 has 13 residues. CDR3 in amino acids: CASRRDRTGEAFF. The CDR3 bases are TGTGCCAGCAGAAGGGACAGGACCGGGGAAGCTTTCTTT.

The gene calls are TRBV18 and TRBJ2-7; 10 nucleotides match TRBD1. Per the germline V gene, CDR1 is KGHSH and CDR2 is LQKENI. J lost 4 bases, V lost 2 bases, and 2 bases had no gene match. There are 14 residues in the CDR3. The CDR3 DNA reads as TGTGCCAGCTCACCAGGGACAGGGGCTTACGAGCAGTACTTC. Translation: CASSPGTGAYEQYF.

This sequence joins TRBV19 and TRBJ2-1; weak D call: TRBD2 (6 bases). Germline V gene lookup returns CDR1 LNHDA and CDR2 SQIVND (reference sequence). CDR3 length: 15 amino acids. V was shortened by 4 bases and J by 6 bases, with 16 bases between the two germline ends. In DNA form, the CDR3 reads TGTGCCAGTAGTACCGGACTACATCCTCTCAATGAGCAGTTCTTC. Its translation is CASSTGLHPLNEQFF.

This rearrangement joins TRBV29-1 to TRBJ2-5; D call uncertain. Germline V lookup: CDR1 SQVTM, CDR2 ANQGSEA. The CDR3 is 13 residues long. The V end was cut by 3 bases, the J end by 3 bases, with 11 bases between. CDR3 residues: CSVEYGSKETQYF. The CDR3 DNA follows: TGCAGCGTTGAGTACGGGTCAAAAGAGACCCAGTACTTC.

The chain carries TRBV7-3 and TRBJ2-3; possible D gene TRBD2, 5 bases. Deletions cut 4 bases from V and 3 bases from J, with 14 bases between. The CDR3 covers 15 residues. The germline V gene has CDR1 SGHTA and CDR2 FQGTGA. The CDR3 loop reads CASSSLGMGTDTQYF. The CDR3 DNA is TGTGCCAGCAGCTCCCTCGGGATGGGGACAGATACGCAGTATTTT.

V is TRBV7-5 and J is TRBJ2-2; TRBD2 was called by the table and not checked on the DNA. TRBV7-5 is tagged as a pseudogene. This CDR3 is 17 amino acids long. The CDR3 DNA follows: TGTGCCAGAAGCCCACCGAACCGGGGAACGAACACCGGGGAGCTGTTTTTT. Protein sequence: CARSPPNRGTNTGELFF.

This clone was observed a single time. The chain links TRBV28 to TRBJ2-5, with TRBD2 matching over 10 bases. The V segment lost 5 bases and the J segment 2 bases; nucleotides outside the gene matches: 8. The CDR3 has 16 residues. Germline V CDR1 and CDR2: MDHEN, SYDVKM. This CDR3 is CASSQGGLAIQETQYF. DNA for the CDR3: TGTGCCAGCAGTCAGGGGGGACTAGCGATTCAAGAGACCCAGTACTTC.

This clone appeared once. The J gene is TRBJ2-3, the V gene TRBV5-1, with 8 bases identical to TRBD2. The CDR3 has 17 amino acids. CDR1 SGHRS and CDR2 YFSETQ come from the germline V gene. V was clipped by 7 bases and J by 3 bases; unmatched bases: 16. The CDR3 spells CASGPTYGGEGTDTQYF. CDR3 bases: TGCGCCAGCGGACCCACTTACGGGGGGGAGGGAACAGATACGCAGTATTTT.

This chain connects TRBV5-1 to TRBJ1-1, with 9 positions matching TRBD1. CDR1 and CDR2 from the germline V gene are SGHRS and YFSETQ. Trimming at V came to 4 bases and at J to 4 bases, leaving 8 bases not matched to a gene. This CDR3 has 15 residues. CDR3: CASSGGQGWSTEAFF. CDR3 DNA sequence: TGCGCCAGCAGCGGAGGACAGGGGTGGAGCACTGAAGCTTTCTTT. Together with reference TRBV5-1 and TRBJ1-1, the CDR3 gives the full variable domain: KAGVTQTPRYLIKTRGQQVTLSCSPISGHRSVSWYQQTPGQGLQFLFEYFSETQRNKGNFPGRFSGRQFSNSRSEMNVSTLELGDSALYLCASSGGQGWSTEAFFGQGTRLTVV.

This clone appeared a few times. The rearrangement uses TRBV19 and TRBJ2-5, with D maybe TRBD1 (6 bases). The V end was cut by 4 bases, the J end by 1 base, with 13 bases between. CDR3 size: 15 residues. The germline V gene has CDR1 LNHDA and CDR2 SQIVND (reference sequence). The CDR3 spells CASSRTGSPQETQYF. In DNA, the CDR3 is TGTGCCAGTAGTAGAACAGGGAGTCCCCAAGAGACCCAGTACTTC.

V and J are TRBV6-5 and TRBJ2-7, with D tentatively TRBD1 (6 bases). This CDR3 region has 13 residues. Trimming left V 6 bases short and J 6 bases short, with 15 bases between. Germline V gene sequence: CDR1 MNHEY, CDR2 SVGAGI. In nucleotides, the CDR3 is TGTGCCAGCAGACACAGGGTTGGGGGCGAGCAGTACTTC. Translating it yields CASRHRVGGEQYF.

This clone was counted a single time. The chain employs TRBV15 and TRBJ1-5; a possible D gene is TRBD1 (6 bases). V lost 0 bases and J 6 bases, leaving 12 bases between the germline ends. The CDR3 sequence is 15 residues long. Germline assignment: CDR1 LNHNV and CDR2 YYDKDF (reference sequence). The CDR3 loop reads CATSRDPGVSQPQHF. CDR3 sequence (DNA): TGTGCCACCAGCAGAGATCCAGGGGTGAGTCAGCCCCAGCATTTT.

This clone was seen more than once but under ten times. The chain combines TRBV10-3 with TRBJ2-1; 11 bases are a match to TRBD2. Germline assignment: CDR1 ENHRY and CDR2 SYGVKD. After removal of 6 bases from V and 6 bases from J, the junction contained 7 bases not matched to a gene. The CDR3 consists of 15 residues. CDR3 sequence: CAIRITSGGVNEQFF. CDR3 DNA: TGTGCCATCAGGATTACTAGCGGGGGAGTCAATGAGCAGTTCTTC.

The CDR3 loop is CASSYLAGGSYEQYF. CDR3 DNA: TGTGCCAGCAGCTACCTAGCGGGGGGCTCCTACGAGCAGTACTTC. V is TRBV11-2 and J is TRBJ2-7; TRBD2 agrees at 11 bases. Germline V gene sequence: CDR1 SGHAT, CDR2 FQNNGV. Trimming at V came to 4 bases and at J to 0 bases, leaving 2 bases not matched to a gene. This CDR3 comprises 15 residues.

This clone was observed a handful of times. V gene TRBV4-1 combines with J gene TRBJ2-1, with 9 nucleotides matching TRBD2. Germline V gene data show CDR1 as MGHRA and CDR2 as YSYEKL. V lost 4 bases, J lost 3 bases, and 7 bases stayed unmatched. The CDR3 loop spans 16 amino acids. The CDR3 DNA is TGCGCCAGCAGCCTTATGAGCGGGGGGAACTACAATGAGCAGTTCTTC. Its translation is CASSLMSGGNYNEQFF.

The chain is built from TRBV6-1 and TRBJ1-5; TRBD1 matches at 10 bases. Germline V CDR1 and CDR2: MNHNS, SASEGT. J was trimmed by 5 bases and V by 0 bases; bases with no gene match: 4. The CDR3 extends over 16 amino acids. CDR3 in DNA: TGTGCCAGCAGTGAAGCGAGACAGGGGGCCTATCAGCCCCAGCATTTT. It codes for CASSEARQGAYQPQHF.

The chain uses TRBV5-1 and TRBJ2-1; TRBD2 is a possible D gene (5 bases). From germline, CDR1 is SGHRS and CDR2 YFSETQ. CDR3 length equals 16 residues. V was trimmed by 0 bases and J by 0 bases, leaving 10 bases between them. Here the CDR3 DNA reads TGCGCCAGCAGCTTGGAAACGGGGTTCTCCTACAATGAGCAGTTCTTC. Translated: CASSLETGFSYNEQFF.

The chain has TRBV7-9 and TRBJ1-6; unclear D gene. Germline loops: CDR1 SEHNR, CDR2 FQNEAQ (reference sequence). The ends were cut back, 5 bases at V and 9 bases at J, with 8 bases in the middle. The CDR3 is 12 amino acids. The DNA of the CDR3 is TGTGCCAGCAGCCGACACAGTTCACCCCTCCACTTT. Amino acids: CASSRHSSPLHF.

The CDR3 sequence: CASSPTGAKANYGYTF. The CDR3 DNA sequence: TGTGCCAGCAGCCCGACAGGGGCGAAAGCTAACTATGGCTACACCTTC. The V call is TRBV5-6, the J call TRBJ1-2; 8 nucleotides line up with TRBD1. The CDR3 extends over 16 amino acids. CDR1 is SGHDT, CDR2 YYEEEE, per germline. Trimming cost V 4 bases and J 0 bases; bases outside gene matches: 8. The full variable domain, completed using reference TRBV5-6 and TRBJ1-2, is DAGVTQSPTHLIKTRGQQVTLRCSPKSGHDTVSWYQQALGQGPQFIFQYYEEEERQRGNFPDRFSGHQFPNYSSELNVNALLLGDSALYLCASSPTGAKANYGYTFGSGTRLTVV.

The V gene is TRBV7-9, the J gene TRBJ1-6; a weak D match, TRBD1 (5 bases). This CDR3 has 14 amino acids. The V gene's germline CDR1 is SEHNR and CDR2 FQNEAQ (reference sequence). V shed 4 bases and J shed 7 bases, with 11 bases lying between them. In nucleotides, the CDR3 is TGTGCCAGCAGCTCGGGACTGCTGAATTCACCCCTCCACTTT. Translated: CASSSGLLNSPLHF. The full variable domain, rest sourced from reference TRBV7-9 and TRBJ1-6, is DTGVSQNPRHKITKRGQNVTFRCDPISEHNRLYWYRQTLGQGPEFLTYFQNEAQLEKSRLLSDRFSAERPKGSFSTLEIQRTEQGDSAMYLCASSSGLLNSPLHFGNGTRLTVT.

The genes are TRBV5-5 and TRBJ1-2, with D maybe TRBD1 (5 bases). CDR1 is SGHKS, CDR2 YYEKEE, per germline (reference sequence). V dropped 3 bases and J dropped 4 bases, with 13 bases sitting between them. This CDR3 is built from 14 residues. CDR3 residues: CASSSGGGTYGYTF. In DNA, the CDR3 is TGTGCCAGCAGCTCGGGGGGAGGGACCTATGGCTACACCTTC. The variable domain in full, completed from reference TRBV5-5 and TRBJ1-2, reads DAGVTQSPTHLIKTRGQQVTLRCSPISGHKSVSWYQQVLGQGPQFIFQYYEKEERGRGNFPDRFSARQFPNYSSELNVNALLLGDSALYLCASSSGGGTYGYTFGSGTRLTVV.

The CDR3 DNA reads as TGTGCCAGCAGTCAGGGGGCGCGTACTGAAGCTTTCTTT. This translates into CASSQGARTEAFF. J is TRBJ1-1 and V is TRBV2; 8 bases are shared with TRBD1. J was trimmed by 5 bases and V by 5 bases; bases with no gene match: 4. The germline V gene encodes CDR1 SNHLY and CDR2 FYNNEI. There are 13 residues in the CDR3.

The table lists this clone with a few counts. V usage is TRBV2 and J usage is TRBJ2-2; 11 nucleotides align to TRBD2. V shed 4 bases, J shed 1 base, and the junction held 2 bases outside the gene matches. CDR1 and CDR2 from the germline V gene are SNHLY and FYNNEI. CDR3 length: 16 residues. CDR3 bases: TGTGCCAGCAGTGTGACTAGCGGGGTGAACACCGGGGAGCTGTTTTTT. It yields the protein CASSVTSGVNTGELFF.

The V and J genes are TRBV5-1 and TRBJ2-7; the D gene is possibly TRBD1 (5 bases). CDR1 SGHRS and CDR2 YFSETQ come from the germline V gene. The CDR3 sequence is 14 residues long. V was shortened by 3 bases and J by 6 bases, with 16 bases between the two germline ends. CDR3 sequence: CASSYDSAPAEQYF. The DNA for the CDR3 is TGCGCCAGCAGCTACGACAGTGCCCCCGCCGAGCAGTACTTC.

The chain combines TRBV18 with TRBJ2-7, with 10 bases lining up with TRBD1. The CDR3 sequence is 13 residues long. Per germline, CDR1 KGHSH and CDR2 LQKENI. The V segment lost 8 bases and the J segment 4 bases; nucleotides outside the gene matches: 5. The CDR3 protein is CASKGQGLYEQYF. As DNA, the CDR3 is TGTGCCAGCAAGGGACAGGGGTTGTACGAGCAGTACTTC.

This clone was detected only a few times. V gene TRBV14 combines with J gene TRBJ1-2, with 8 bases that match TRBD1. With 1 base clipped from V and 2 bases from J, the junction kept 9 bases outside the gene matches. Germline V CDR1 and CDR2: SGHDN, FVKESK. The CDR3 totals 17 residues. This chain's CDR3 is CASSQVARGPLNYGYTF. CDR3 DNA sequence: TGTGCCAGCAGCCAAGTGGCCAGGGGGCCGCTAAACTATGGCTACACCTTC.

This clone was counted between two and nine times. The chain has TRBV9 and TRBJ2-1, with 8 bases fitting TRBD2. V lost 3 bases and J lost 7; bases outside the gene matches: 6. The CDR3 length is 14 residues. Germline assignment: CDR1 SGDLS and CDR2 YYNGEE. In nucleotides, the CDR3 is TGTGCCAGCAGCGCGGGGGGGGCTAGAAATGAGCAGTTCTTC. Protein product: CASSAGGARNEQFF.

The chain uses TRBV20-1 and TRBJ1-2; D ambiguous. CDR1 is DFQATT, CDR2 SNEGSKA, per germline (reference sequence). The V end lost 6 bases, the J end lost 10 bases, and 15 bases lay between the germline ends. The CDR3 length is 11 residues. Here the CDR3 reads CSALRGIDYTF. The CDR3 nucleotides are TGCAGTGCGTTGCGGGGAATCGACTACACCTTC.